This TCR beta chain derives from a study of blood T cell repertoires in COVID-19. Turning to the study itself: Samples came from the United States, Italy and Spain, spanning acute and convalescent COVID-19.

How the authors handled the data: Amplification of reference gene primers provided the estimated nucleated cell counts. The data were produced by immunoSEQ multiplex PCR, yet TCRdb's version contains in-frame clones alone and is incomplete. That table is the source of V, J and clone size, and D and trimming were worked out from the DNA. Counted here are under 400,000 clones, 80% to 90% occurring once; the ten biggest clones make up 8.5% to 12%. Trimming removed 0 bases from V and 2 bases from J, with 10 bases in between. Germline CDR1 and CDR2: MNHNS and SASEGT. There are 15 residues in the CDR3. The table lists this clone with a count of one.

Sequenced: peripheral blood. This sequence joins TRBV6-1 and TRBJ1-2; D is unclear. The sequence was obtained from a woman aged 25 to 45 with COVID-19, enrolled during active disease. CDR3 loop: CASSEAGPRNYGYTF. The DNA for the CDR3 is TGTGCCAGCAGTGAAGCGGGCCCGAGAAACTATGGCTACACCTTC.